The 31 T cell receptor beta chains listed next were all sequenced from one sample in a study of blood T cell repertoires in COVID-19. Here immunoSEQ multiplex PCR was the method, and the copy in TCRdb shows in-frame clones only, minus some. Of hundreds of thousands of clones detected, roughly four fifths appear once; the ten largest clones hold about 4.8%. Specimen: peripheral blood. Receptor source: an older woman with acute or convalescent COVID-19.

The genes are TRBV7-9 and TRBJ2-2; D gene ambiguous. The CDR3 totals 13 residues. Germline V lookup: CDR1 SEHNR, CDR2 FQNEAQ (reference sequence). Trimming shortened V by 5 bases and J by 4 bases, and 8 bases separated the two germline ends. The CDR3 DNA reads TGTGCCAGCAGCCCGGTGCGCACCGGGGAGCTGTTTTTT. Protein: CASSPVRTGELFF.

This sequence joins TRBV6-6 and TRBJ1-5; a possible D gene is TRBD1 (6 bases). Germline V gene sequence: CDR1 MNHNY, CDR2 SVGAGI (reference sequence). The CDR3 covers 15 residues. V shed 5 bases and J shed 10 bases, with 21 bases lying between them. Written as DNA, the CDR3 is TGTGCCAGCAGTCCCCAGGGGCCCGCCGGGGTTCCCCAGCATTTT. Translation gives CASSPQGPAGVPQHF.

CDR3 region: CASRPSGGYGYTF. CDR3 coding DNA: TGTGCCAGCAGACCTAGTGGAGGTTATGGCTACACCTTC. The chain joins TRBV27 to TRBJ1-2; D not resolved. CDR3 length: 13 amino acids. V lost 6 bases to trimming and J lost 5 bases, with 13 bases between them. The germline CDR1 and CDR2 sequences are MNHEY and SMNVEV (reference sequence).

A single count supports this clone. The chain carries TRBV2 and TRBJ1-2; D is unclear. Per germline, CDR1 SNHLY and CDR2 FYNNEI. The CDR3 is 12 residues long. Trimming pared 3 bases from V and 12 bases from J, leaving 14 bases between. The CDR3 spells CASSETWVGDTF. The DNA for the CDR3 is TGTGCCAGCAGTGAGACCTGGGTTGGAGACACCTTC.

The chain employs TRBV18 and TRBJ2-1; D might be TRBD1 (5 bases). The CDR3 is made up of 14 amino acids. Germline lookup yields CDR1 KGHSH and CDR2 LQKENI. Trimming took 3 bases from V and 4 from J, leaving 10 bases between them. The CDR3 sequence: CASSPTDSYNEQFF. The CDR3 DNA is TGTGCCAGCTCACCTACCGACAGTTACAATGAGCAGTTCTTC.

The J gene is TRBJ2-7, the V gene TRBV5-1; 12 bases align to TRBD2. This CDR3 spans 18 amino acids. From germline, CDR1 is SGHRS and CDR2 YFSETQ. The junction had 11 bases not matched to a gene; V was cut back by 0 bases and J by 4 bases. The CDR3 nucleotides are TGCGCCAGCAGCTTGGACCCTCTAGCGGGGGGGCCTAAGTACGAGCAGTACTTC. Its translation is CASSLDPLAGGPKYEQYF.

The chain joins TRBV4-2 to TRBJ2-1; 15 bases map to TRBD2. This CDR3 is 18 amino acids long. Germline V lookup: CDR1 LGHNA, CDR2 YNFKEQ. J lost 10 bases, V lost 0 bases, and 10 bases had no gene match. The CDR3 region is CASSQEGLAGGAGWEQFF. CDR3 DNA sequence: TGTGCCAGCAGCCAAGAAGGACTAGCGGGGGGGGCCGGATGGGAGCAGTTCTTC.

This rearrangement joins TRBV19 to TRBJ1-1; 10 bases match TRBD1. This CDR3 comprises 16 residues. Per germline, CDR1 LNHDA and CDR2 SQIVND (reference sequence). The junction had 8 bases not matched to a gene; V was cut back by 5 bases and J by 2 bases. As DNA, the CDR3 is TGTGCCAGTAGTTCTTGGGACAGGGGCTTTAACACTGAAGCTTTCTTT. Protein product: CASSSWDRGFNTEAFF.

The chain carries TRBV24-1 and TRBJ2-1; D unclear. The V gene lost 4 bases and the J gene lost 7 bases, with 19 bases spanning the gap. The CDR3 has 16 amino acids. From germline, CDR1 is KGHDR and CDR2 SFDVKD. CDR3 sequence: CATSDPTPVAENEQFF. The CDR3 DNA follows: TGTGCCACCAGTGACCCTACACCGGTGGCGGAGAATGAGCAGTTCTTC.

The V and J genes are TRBV7-2 and TRBJ2-5; TRBD1 aligns across 11 bases. The J segment lost 5 bases and the V segment lost 4 bases, leaving 12 bases of the junction unmatched. The CDR3 extends over 17 amino acids. Germline CDR1 reads SGHTA; CDR2 reads FQGNSA. CDR3 sequence reads: CASSSWTGGGFGETQYF. The DNA for the CDR3 is TGTGCCAGCAGCTCCTGGACAGGGGGCGGGTTCGGCGAGACCCAGTACTTC.

J is TRBJ2-3 and V is TRBV5-4, with D possibly being TRBD1 (6 bases). This CDR3 has 13 residues. V gave up 1 base and J gave up 4 bases, with 7 bases separating them. Germline V lookup: CDR1 SGHNT, CDR2 YYREEE (reference sequence). CDR3 loop: CASSLQGSDTQYF. CDR3 sequence (DNA): TGTGCCAGCAGCTTGCAGGGGTCAGATACGCAGTATTTT.

The chain joins TRBV27 to TRBJ2-2; a weak D match, TRBD1 (6 bases). The V gene's germline CDR1 is MNHEY and CDR2 SMNVEV (reference sequence). V was cut by 6 bases and J by 4 bases, with 12 bases left in between. CDR3 length equals 14 residues. The CDR3 reads CASRLQGGTGELFF. CDR3 bases: TGTGCCAGCAGGTTACAGGGTGGCACCGGGGAGCTGTTTTTT.

The V gene is TRBV29-1, the J gene TRBJ1-2, with TRBD1 matching over 10 bases. The CDR3 has 15 residues. Unmatched junction bases numbered 10, after V lost 2 bases and J lost 7 bases. Germline V gene data show CDR1 as SQVTM and CDR2 as ANQGSEA. The CDR3 DNA reads TGCAGCGTTGAAAAGGGGGGACAGGGGATCGGTGGCTACACCTTC. This encodes CSVEKGGQGIGGYTF.

This clone has a handful of counts. This sequence joins TRBV5-1 and TRBJ1-6, with TRBD1 matching 9 bases. Trimming cost V 4 bases and J 10 bases; bases outside gene matches: 15. Per the germline V gene, CDR1 is SGHRS and CDR2 is YFSETQ. There are 17 residues in the CDR3. CDR3 nucleotides: TGCGCCAGCAGCGCGGGGGGAGCTACAGGGGGCCGGTCACCCCTCCACTTT. Its translation: CASSAGGATGGRSPLHF.

The chain couples TRBV30 to TRBJ1-2; D is undetermined. This CDR3 has 13 residues. Per germline, CDR1 GTSNPN and CDR2 SVGIG (reference sequence). V was pared by 0 bases and J by 6 bases, with 11 bases between. CDR3 sequence: CAWSVTFSHGYTF. CDR3 sequence (DNA): TGTGCCTGGAGTGTTACATTTTCTCATGGCTACACCTTC. Full variable domain (rest looked up from reference TRBV30 and TRBJ1-2): SQTIHQWPATLVQPVGSPLSLECTVEGTSNPNLYWYRQAAGRGLQLLFYSVGIGQISSEVPQNLSASRPQDRQFILSSKKLLLSDSGFYLCAWSVTFSHGYTFGSGTRLTVV.

The V gene is TRBV28, the J gene TRBJ1-4, with 9 bases that match TRBD1. CDR3 length: 14 residues. V shed 7 bases and J 8 bases; nucleotides not matched to a gene: 8. In germline, CDR1 is MDHEN, CDR2 SYDVKM. DNA of the CDR3: TGTGCCAGCACCACCGGGACAGGGAGGGAAAAACTGTTTTTT. It encodes CASTTGTGREKLFF.

The chain joins TRBV5-8 to TRBJ1-2; D not resolved. V lost 4 bases and J 0 bases, leaving 16 bases between the germline ends. Germline loops: CDR1 SGHTS, CDR2 YDEGEE. The CDR3 contains 16 residues. The CDR3 loop is CASSHSSGTTNYGYTF. CDR3 DNA: TGTGCCAGCAGCCACAGTAGCGGTACTACTAACTATGGCTACACCTTC. The full variable domain, its missing parts supplied by reference TRBV5-8 and TRBJ1-2, is EAGVTQSPTHLIKTRGQQATLRCSPISGHTSVYWYQQALGLGLQFLLWYDEGEERNRGNFPPRFSGRQFPNYSSELNVNALELEDSALYLCASSHSSGTTNYGYTFGSGTRLTVV.

CDR3 DNA: TGCAGTGCTACTCCGGGACTGCAGTTCTTC. It yields the protein CSATPGLQFF. The rearrangement links TRBV20-1 to TRBJ2-1; maybe TRBD2 (6 bases). The V end lost 4 bases, the J end lost 12 bases, and 10 bases lay between the germline ends. Per germline, CDR1 DFQATT and CDR2 SNEGSKA (reference sequence). The CDR3 totals 10 residues.

This chain connects TRBV27 to TRBJ2-7; D is uncertain. V gave up 2 bases and J gave up 4 bases, with 15 bases separating them. The V gene's germline CDR1 is MNHEY and CDR2 SMNVEV (reference sequence). This CDR3 contains 15 residues. The CDR3 DNA follows: TGTGCCAGCAGTTTAAGTTCACAGTTCTTGTACGAGCAGTACTTC. It is translated as CASSLSSQFLYEQYF.

V and J are TRBV19 and TRBJ1-6; D possibly corresponds to TRBD1 (5 bases). Germline-derived CDR1 and CDR2 are LNHDA and SQIVND (reference sequence). The CDR3 covers 14 residues. With 6 bases removed from V and 9 bases from J, the gap between germline ends came to 15 bases. CDR3 sequence: CASRPPGGSSPLHF. The CDR3, as DNA: TGTGCCAGTAGACCTCCCGGGGGGAGTTCACCCCTCCACTTT. Supplemented by reference TRBV19 and TRBJ1-6, the full variable domain reads DGGITQSPKYLFRKEGQNVTLSCEQNLNHDAMYWYRQDPGQGLRLIYYSQIVNDFQKGDIAEGYSVSREKKESFPLTVTSAQKNPTAFYLCASRPPGGSSPLHFGNGTRLTVT.

The chain employs TRBV4-2 and TRBJ1-2; D is uncertain. The germline V and J ends were trimmed by 4 bases and 0 bases, with 9 bases remaining between them. This CDR3 has 14 residues. Germline V CDR1 and CDR2: LGHNA, YNFKEQ. CDR3 region: CASSPDLANYGYTF. Here the CDR3 DNA reads TGTGCCAGCAGCCCAGACCTAGCTAACTATGGCTACACCTTC.

This clone was detected once. The rearrangement joins TRBV6-2 or TRBV6-3 to TRBJ2-3; TRBD2 aligns across 12 bases. The J segment lost 2 bases and the V segment lost 5 bases, leaving 5 bases of the junction unmatched. The germline V gene has CDR1 MNHEY and CDR2 SVGEGT. CDR3 length equals 16 residues. CDR3 sequence reads: CASSRGLAGTTDTQYF. CDR3 nucleotides: TGTGCCAGCAGTCGAGGACTAGCGGGGACCACAGATACGCAGTATTTT.

This chain connects TRBV5-4 to TRBJ1-2; D is unclear. Germline V gene sequence: CDR1 SGHNT, CDR2 YYREEE (reference sequence). This CDR3 is built from 14 residues. V lost 3 bases to trimming and J lost 4 bases, with 13 bases between them. CDR3 sequence (DNA): TGTGCCAGCAGCTCTACAACGGGAATCTATGGCTACACCTTC. This encodes CASSSTTGIYGYTF.

This clone appeared a single time. This chain joins TRBV6-5 and TRBJ1-1; D is unresolved. The CDR3 has 16 amino acids. The ends were cut back, 0 bases at V and 1 base at J, with 12 bases in the middle. Looked up from germline, CDR1 is MNHEY and CDR2 is SVGAGI. CDR3 region: CASSYSIFPGNTEAFF. The CDR3 nucleotides are TGTGCCAGCAGTTACTCGATTTTCCCGGGGAACACTGAAGCTTTCTTT.

This clone was observed a handful of times. This chain links TRBV7-9 with TRBJ1-1, with TRBD1 matching 12 bases. Germline-derived CDR1 and CDR2 are SEHNR and FQNEAQ (reference sequence). V gave up 4 bases and J gave up 0 bases; unmatched junction bases: 12. This CDR3 comprises 19 residues. As DNA, the CDR3 is TGTGCCAGCAGCTCTAACCCGGGGACAGGGGGCGGTTTGAACACTGAAGCTTTCTTT. It encodes CASSSNPGTGGGLNTEAFF.

The chain links TRBV28 to TRBJ1-4, with TRBD1 identical over 7 bases. Losses at the gene ends were 5 bases for V and 7 bases for J; bases not matched to a gene: 13. The germline CDR1 and CDR2 sequences are MDHEN and SYDVKM. The CDR3 is made up of 16 amino acids. The CDR3 is CASSPSTGAIVEKLFF. The CDR3 DNA is TGTGCCAGCAGTCCGAGTACAGGGGCCATAGTTGAAAAACTGTTTTTT.

V and J are TRBV7-2 and TRBJ2-5; 9 bases fit TRBD2. V was pared by 6 bases and J by 1 base, with 6 bases of the junction left unmatched. This CDR3 region has 15 residues. Germline V CDR1 and CDR2: SGHTA, FQGNSA. CDR3 coding DNA: TGTGCCAGCAGATCCCAGCGGGGGGTCCAAGAGACCCAGTACTTC. It codes for CASRSQRGVQETQYF.

The genes are TRBV4-3 and TRBJ2-2, with TRBD2 matching over 9 bases. Germline V gene data show CDR1 as LGHNA and CDR2 as YSLEER. V lost 2 bases and J lost 0; bases outside the gene matches: 4. This CDR3 spans 17 amino acids. The CDR3 region is CASSQQRGVPNTGELFF. The CDR3 bases are TGCGCCAGCAGCCAACAGCGGGGGGTACCGAACACCGGGGAGCTGTTTTTT.

V usage is TRBV5-4 and J usage is TRBJ2-3; D perhaps matches TRBD1 (8 bases). V was pared by 4 bases and J by 2 bases, with 17 bases between. Germline CDR1 SGHNT, CDR2 YYREEE (reference sequence). CDR3 length: 16 amino acids. As DNA, the CDR3 is TGTGCCAGCAGCCAACAGGGGGGGACGGTCACAGATACGCAGTATTTT. Translated: CASSQQGGTVTDTQYF.

This chain's CDR3 is CASSQDFTSTDTQYF. CDR3 nucleotide sequence: TGTGCCAGCAGCCAAGATTTTACTAGCACAGATACGCAGTATTTT. This chain links TRBV4-2 with TRBJ2-3; D remains unclear. The V gene lost 0 bases and the J gene lost 0 bases, with 7 bases spanning the gap. This CDR3 spans 15 amino acids. The germline CDR1 and CDR2 sequences are LGHNA and YNFKEQ.

This clone was counted at least ten times. The chain employs TRBV14 and TRBJ1-2; the match to TRBD1 covers 7 bases. The germline gives CDR1 SGHDN, CDR2 FVKESK. J lost 4 bases, V lost 1 base, and 12 bases had no gene match. This CDR3 spans 17 amino acids. CDR3 DNA sequence: TGTGCCAGCAGCCAAGGGAGAGACAGGGCCACAATCTATGGCTACACCTTC. Protein: CASSQGRDRATIYGYTF.